The clone carrying this T cell receptor (beta chain) was seen a few times. A single record per CDR3 protein comes from TCRdb applying MiXCR to the RT-PCR reads. There are almost 700,000 distinct CDR3 sequences in the sample; 14% occur only once, and 3.6% lies in the top ten. The V end lost 7 bases, the J end lost 3 bases, and 11 bases lay between the germline ends. Germline V lookup: CDR1 SGHKS, CDR2 YYEKEE (reference sequence). The CDR3 spans 12 residues. The sample taken for sequencing was memory CD4+ T cells from blood. This sequence was found in a female donor in good health, serving as a healthy control. J is TRBJ2-7 and V is TRBV5-5; D ambiguous. Here the CDR3 reads CASGFFNYEQYF. The CDR3 DNA reads as TGTGCCAGCGGTTTCTTTAACTACGAGCAGTACTTC.